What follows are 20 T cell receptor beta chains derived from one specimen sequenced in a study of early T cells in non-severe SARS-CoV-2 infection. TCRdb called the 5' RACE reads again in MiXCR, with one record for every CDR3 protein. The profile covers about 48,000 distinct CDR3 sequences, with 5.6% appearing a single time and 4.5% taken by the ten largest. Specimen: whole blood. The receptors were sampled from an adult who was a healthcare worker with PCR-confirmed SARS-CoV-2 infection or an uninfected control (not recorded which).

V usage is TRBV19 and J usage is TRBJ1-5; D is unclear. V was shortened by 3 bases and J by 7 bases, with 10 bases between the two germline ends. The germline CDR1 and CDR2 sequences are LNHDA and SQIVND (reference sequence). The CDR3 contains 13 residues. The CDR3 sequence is CASSIEKVQPQHF. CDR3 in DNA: TGTGCCAGTAGTATCGAGAAGGTCCAGCCCCAGCATTTT.

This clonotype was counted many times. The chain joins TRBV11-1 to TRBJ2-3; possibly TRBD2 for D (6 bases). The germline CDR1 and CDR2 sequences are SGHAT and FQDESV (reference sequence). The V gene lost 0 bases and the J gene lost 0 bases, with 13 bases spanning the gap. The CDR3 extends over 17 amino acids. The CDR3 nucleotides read TGTGCCAGCAGCTTAGCGCTTCTCGCGGGAAGCACAGATACGCAGTATTTT. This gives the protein CASSLALLAGSTDTQYF.

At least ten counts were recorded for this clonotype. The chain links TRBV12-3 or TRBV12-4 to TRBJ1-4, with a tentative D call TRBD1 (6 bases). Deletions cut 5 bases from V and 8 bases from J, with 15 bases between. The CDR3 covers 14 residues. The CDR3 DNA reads TGTGCCAGCAGTCCCGACAGGAGGAGGGAAAAACTGTTTTTT. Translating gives CASSPDRRREKLFF.

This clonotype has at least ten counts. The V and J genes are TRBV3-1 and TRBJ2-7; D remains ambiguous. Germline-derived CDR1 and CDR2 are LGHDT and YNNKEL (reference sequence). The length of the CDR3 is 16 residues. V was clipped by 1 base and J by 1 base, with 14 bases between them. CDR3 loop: CASSQGSGPSSYEQYF. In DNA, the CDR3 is TGTGCCAGCAGCCAAGGGTCCGGGCCCTCTTCCTACGAGCAGTACTTC.

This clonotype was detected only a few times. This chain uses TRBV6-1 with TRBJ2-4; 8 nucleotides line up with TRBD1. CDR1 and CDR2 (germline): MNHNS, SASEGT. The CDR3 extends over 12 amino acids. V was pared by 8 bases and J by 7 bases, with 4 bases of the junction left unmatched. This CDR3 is CASRDRSNIQYF. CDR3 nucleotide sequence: TGTGCCAGCCGGGACAGGAGTAACATTCAGTACTTC.

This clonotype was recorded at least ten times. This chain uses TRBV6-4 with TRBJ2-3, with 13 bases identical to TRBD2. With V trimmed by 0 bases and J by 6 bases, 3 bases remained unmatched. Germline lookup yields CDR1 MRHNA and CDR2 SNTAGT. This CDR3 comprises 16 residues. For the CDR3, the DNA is TGTGCCAGCAGTGACTCTACTAGCGGGGGGGCCGATACGCAGTATTTT. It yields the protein CASSDSTSGGADTQYF.

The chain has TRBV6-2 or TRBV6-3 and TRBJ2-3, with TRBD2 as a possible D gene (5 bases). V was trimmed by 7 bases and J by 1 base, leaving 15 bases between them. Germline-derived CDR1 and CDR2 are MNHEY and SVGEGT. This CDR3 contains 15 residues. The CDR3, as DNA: TGTGCCAGCACCAAGCGACTCGGGGGCACAGATACGCAGTATTTT. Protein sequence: CASTKRLGGTDTQYF.

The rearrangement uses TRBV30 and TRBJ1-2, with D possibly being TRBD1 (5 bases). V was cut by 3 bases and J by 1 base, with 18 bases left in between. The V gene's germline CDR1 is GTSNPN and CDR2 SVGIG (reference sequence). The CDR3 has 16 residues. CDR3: CAWRAGKEHLNYGYTF. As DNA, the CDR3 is TGTGCCTGGAGAGCAGGGAAAGAACACCTTAACTATGGCTACACCTTC.

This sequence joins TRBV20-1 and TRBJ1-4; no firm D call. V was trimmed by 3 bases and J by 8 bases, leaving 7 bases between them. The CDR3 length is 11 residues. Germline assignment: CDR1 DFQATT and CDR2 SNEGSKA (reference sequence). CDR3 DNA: TGCAGTGCTAGTGAAGGGGAAAAACTGTTTTTT. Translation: CSASEGEKLFF.

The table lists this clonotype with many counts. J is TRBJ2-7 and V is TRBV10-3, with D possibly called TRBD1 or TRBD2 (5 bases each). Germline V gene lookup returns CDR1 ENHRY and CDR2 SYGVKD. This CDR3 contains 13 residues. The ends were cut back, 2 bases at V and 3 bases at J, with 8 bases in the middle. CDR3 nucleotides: TGTGCCATCAGTGAGGGGGGATACTACGAGCAGTACTTC. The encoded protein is CAISEGGYYEQYF.

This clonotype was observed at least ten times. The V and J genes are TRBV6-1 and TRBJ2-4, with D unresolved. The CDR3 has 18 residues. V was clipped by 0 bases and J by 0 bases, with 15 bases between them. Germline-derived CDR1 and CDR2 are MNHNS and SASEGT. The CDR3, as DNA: TGTGCCAGCAGTGAAGCGGCCCAGGCTGGAGTAGCCAAAAACATTCAGTACTTC. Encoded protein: CASSEAAQAGVAKNIQYF.

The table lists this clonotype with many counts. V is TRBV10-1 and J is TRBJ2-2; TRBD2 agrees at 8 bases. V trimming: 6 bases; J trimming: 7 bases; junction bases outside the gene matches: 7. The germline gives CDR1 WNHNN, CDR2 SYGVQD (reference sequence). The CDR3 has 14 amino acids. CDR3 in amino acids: CASSRAGDGGELFF. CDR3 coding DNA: TGCGCCAGCAGCCGAGCGGGAGACGGCGGGGAGCTGTTTTTT.

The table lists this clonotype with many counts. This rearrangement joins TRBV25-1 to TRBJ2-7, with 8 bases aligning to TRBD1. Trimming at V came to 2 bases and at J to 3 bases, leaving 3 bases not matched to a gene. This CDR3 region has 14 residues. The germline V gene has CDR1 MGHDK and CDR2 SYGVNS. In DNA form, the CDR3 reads TGTGCCAGCAGTGAACCGGGACAGGTCTACGAGCAGTACTTC. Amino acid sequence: CASSEPGQVYEQYF.

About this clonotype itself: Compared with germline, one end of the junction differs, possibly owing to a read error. The CDR3 DNA reads TGTGCCAGCAGTGAAGGACGGACGACAATGAACACTGAAGCTTTTTTT. This encodes CASSEGRTTMNTEAFF. J is TRBJ1-1 and V is TRBV6-1; D is uncertain. From germline, CDR1 is MNHNS and CDR2 SASEGT. The length of the CDR3 is 16 residues.

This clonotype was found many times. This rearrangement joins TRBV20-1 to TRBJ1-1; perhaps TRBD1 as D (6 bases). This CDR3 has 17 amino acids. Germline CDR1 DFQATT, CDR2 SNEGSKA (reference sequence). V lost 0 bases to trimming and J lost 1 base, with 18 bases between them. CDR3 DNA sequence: TGCAGTGCTAGAGAAGTCTGGGGGGCGCGTGCGAACACTGAAGCTTTCTTT. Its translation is CSAREVWGARANTEAFF.

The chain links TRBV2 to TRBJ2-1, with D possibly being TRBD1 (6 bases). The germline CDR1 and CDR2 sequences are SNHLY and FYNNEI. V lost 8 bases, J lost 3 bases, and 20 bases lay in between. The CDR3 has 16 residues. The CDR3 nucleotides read TGTGCCAGCCTGGGTGGGACAACGTCTAACTACAATGAGCAGTTCTTC. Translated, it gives CASLGGTTSNYNEQFF.

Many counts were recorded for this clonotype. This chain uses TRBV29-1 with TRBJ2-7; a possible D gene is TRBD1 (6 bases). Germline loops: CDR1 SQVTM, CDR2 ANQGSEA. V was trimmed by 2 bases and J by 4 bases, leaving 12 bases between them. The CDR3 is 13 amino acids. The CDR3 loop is CSVETGPRYEQYF. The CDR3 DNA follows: TGCAGCGTTGAAACAGGGCCCCGGTACGAGCAGTACTTC.

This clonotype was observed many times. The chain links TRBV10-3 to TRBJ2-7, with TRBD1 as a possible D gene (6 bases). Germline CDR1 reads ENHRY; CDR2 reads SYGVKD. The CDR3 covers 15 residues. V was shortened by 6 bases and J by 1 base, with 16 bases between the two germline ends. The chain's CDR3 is CAIRTGQKISYEQYF. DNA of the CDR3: TGTGCCATCAGAACCGGACAGAAGATTTCCTACGAGCAGTACTTC.

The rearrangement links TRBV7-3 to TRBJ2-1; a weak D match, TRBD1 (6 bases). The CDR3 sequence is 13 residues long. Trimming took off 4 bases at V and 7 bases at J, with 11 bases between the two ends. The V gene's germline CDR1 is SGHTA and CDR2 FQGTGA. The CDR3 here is CASSSQGWNEQFF. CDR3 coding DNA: TGTGCCAGCAGCTCTCAGGGGTGGAATGAGCAGTTCTTC.

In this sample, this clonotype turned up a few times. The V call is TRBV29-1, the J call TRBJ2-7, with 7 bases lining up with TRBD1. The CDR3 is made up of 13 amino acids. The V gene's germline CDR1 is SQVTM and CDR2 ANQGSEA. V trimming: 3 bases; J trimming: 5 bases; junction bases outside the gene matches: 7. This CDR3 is CSVDLGQVNEQYF. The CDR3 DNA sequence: TGCAGCGTTGACCTCGGACAGGTTAACGAGCAGTACTTC.